These 3 T cell receptor beta chains were sequenced from one sample in a study of beta chain features in type 1 diabetes. Of the isolated RNA, all was reverse transcribed, and so the sequenced material was expressed TCRB transcripts. TCRdb's copy holds only in-frame clones and misses some; the assay was immunoSEQ multiplex PCR. The data hold about 930,000 clones, with roughly a sixth observed a single time. The sequencing sample was made of naive CD4+ T cells from blood. Every receptor here comes from a woman under 30 in good health.

This clone was detected a few times. The chain uses TRBV6-5 and TRBJ1-1, with TRBD1 matching over 8 bases. The germline V gene encodes CDR1 MNHEY and CDR2 SVGAGI. The CDR3 is 12 amino acids. Trimming cost V 6 bases and J 7 bases; bases outside gene matches: 4. The CDR3 DNA follows: TGTGCCAGCAGCCAGGGACAGGTTGAAGCTTTCTTT. This translates into CASSQGQVEAFF.

This clone has just a few counts. The chain has TRBV7-2 and TRBJ2-3; D may be TRBD2 (7 bases). Germline assignment: CDR1 SGHTA and CDR2 FQGNSA. Trimming left V 6 bases short and J 2 bases short, with 12 bases between. The CDR3 extends over 14 amino acids. This CDR3 reads CASRGGGFTDTQYF. The CDR3 DNA follows: TGTGCCAGCAGAGGGGGGGGATTCACAGATACGCAGTATTTT.

The V and J genes are TRBV5-1 and TRBJ2-1, with 9 nucleotides matching TRBD2. V lost 3 bases and J lost 6; bases outside the gene matches: 7. Germline-derived CDR1 and CDR2 are SGHRS and YFSETQ. The CDR3 is 15 residues long. CDR3 region: CASSSRTSDGNEQFF. The CDR3 DNA reads TGCGCCAGCAGCTCACGGACTAGCGATGGCAATGAGCAGTTCTTC.